What follows describes a single T cell receptor (beta chain). Libraries were prepared by immunoSEQ multiplex PCR; TCRdb keeps only in-frame clonotypes and omits some of them. The table includes 90,000 to 150,000 clones, about 86% detected once. This sample was included in a study of blood T cell repertoires in COVID-19. Study-wide background: Sample material is recorded as cDNA or gDNA derived from T cells, B-cell-depleted T cells, or PBMCs.

The CDR3 consists of 16 residues. Per germline, CDR1 MDHEN and CDR2 SYDVKM. With V trimmed by 5 bases and J by 0 bases, 5 bases remained unmatched. Sample: peripheral blood. The chain joins TRBV28 to TRBJ1-4, with 8 bases matching TRBD1. This TCR derives from a woman aged 45-59 years with active or convalescent COVID-19. The CDR3 protein is CASSGDRRATNEKLFF. The CDR3 DNA is TGTGCCAGCAGTGGGGACAGGAGAGCAACTAATGAAAAACTGTTTTTT.